The 26 T cell receptor beta chains below were found in one sample sequenced in a study of blood T cell repertoires in COVID-19 (dated by TCRdb to between 2020 and 2021). The receptor library was made with the immunoSEQ multiplex PCR assay. TCRdb took over this immuneACCESS table, retaining in-frame rearrangements with V and J assigned. Such tables are incomplete; in checked studies, under half of the missing clones stem from an unresolved V gene, and the remainder is unexplained. The sample data list almost 350,000 clones, and 88% of these were observed just once. The top ten constitute under 1.2% of the sample. Sequenced input: PBMCs or T cells enriched from blood (not recorded which). The receptors stem from a woman aged 25 to 45 who had been exposed to COVID-19.

The genes are TRBV9 and TRBJ2-3; D gene unclear. This CDR3 comprises 15 residues. Germline V gives CDR1 SGDLS, CDR2 YYNGEE. The V end was cut by 4 bases, the J end by 4 bases, with 16 bases between. CDR3 sequence: CASSPSLGGADTQYF. The CDR3 coding sequence is TGTGCCAGCAGCCCTAGTCTGGGTGGCGCAGATACGCAGTATTTT.

This chain links TRBV5-1 with TRBJ2-1; D perhaps matches TRBD2 (6 bases). With 0 bases removed from V and 2 bases from J, the gap between germline ends came to 15 bases. The CDR3 has 17 amino acids. Germline V lookup: CDR1 SGHRS, CDR2 YFSETQ. CDR3 protein: CASSLESPGGTYNEQFF. CDR3 coding DNA: TGCGCCAGCAGCTTGGAGTCCCCTGGCGGGACCTACAATGAGCAGTTCTTC.

CDR3 region: CASSYTRLAGEGEQFF. In DNA form, the CDR3 reads TGTGCCAGCAGTTACACCCGACTAGCGGGAGAGGGTGAGCAGTTCTTC. The chain recombines TRBV6-5 with TRBJ2-1; 12 nucleotides match TRBD2. The CDR3 runs 16 residues. CDR1 is MNHEY, CDR2 SVGAGI, per germline. V lost 2 bases to trimming and J lost 9 bases; unmatched junction nucleotides: 8.

The V call is TRBV3-1 (or the pseudogene TRBV3-2), the J call TRBJ1-1, with D uncertain. This CDR3 region has 14 residues. The germline CDR1 and CDR2 sequences are LGHDT and YNNKEL (reference sequence). Trimming removed 2 bases at V and 3 bases at J, with 10 bases between. CDR3 region: CASSQLGRDTEAFF. DNA of the CDR3: TGTGCCAGCAGCCAATTGGGTCGGGACACTGAAGCTTTCTTT.

The rearrangement uses TRBV15 and TRBJ1-3, with D hard to call. This CDR3 spans 14 amino acids. V dropped 6 bases and J dropped 0 bases, with 9 bases sitting between them. CDR1 LNHNV and CDR2 YYDKDF come from the germline V gene (reference sequence). DNA of the CDR3: TGTGCCACCAGAGCCACGGGCTCTGGAAACACCATATATTTT. Amino acids: CATRATGSGNTIYF.

This rearrangement joins TRBV9 to TRBJ2-3; 9 nucleotides align to TRBD2. Germline V gene data show CDR1 as SGDLS and CDR2 as YYNGEE. The CDR3 has 15 amino acids. The ends lost 2 bases at V and 6 bases at J; junction bases unmatched: 7. The chain's CDR3 is CASSVGGSGRDTQYF. The CDR3 DNA is TGTGCCAGCAGCGTCGGGGGGAGCGGGAGGGATACGCAGTATTTT.

V and J are TRBV10-3 and TRBJ1-2; D remains unclear. There are 12 residues in the CDR3. The germline CDR1 and CDR2 sequences are ENHRY and SYGVKD. Trimming left V 5 bases short and J 4 bases short, with 8 bases between. Written as DNA, the CDR3 is TGTGCCATCAGTTCGAGGCCCTATGGCTACACCTTC. Translating gives CAISSRPYGYTF.

This chain uses TRBV11-3 with TRBJ2-1, with TRBD2 matching over 7 bases. Losses at the gene ends were 4 bases for V and 0 bases for J; bases not matched to a gene: 6. The CDR3 consists of 16 residues. Germline loops: CDR1 SGHNT, CDR2 YENEEA. The chain's CDR3 is CASSWGGTNSYNEQFF. In nucleotides, the CDR3 is TGTGCCAGCAGCTGGGGGGGGACTAACTCCTACAATGAGCAGTTCTTC.

A single count supports this clone. The rearrangement links TRBV7-8 to TRBJ2-2; D ambiguous. Germline CDR1 is SGHVS and CDR2 is FQNEAQ. V was cut by 8 bases and J by 0 bases, with 10 bases left in between. The CDR3 runs 14 residues. The CDR3 here is CASQEPANTGELFF. The CDR3 nucleotides read TGTGCCAGCCAAGAGCCGGCGAACACCGGGGAGCTGTTTTTT.

This chain joins TRBV15 and TRBJ1-2, with a weak D call TRBD1 (6 bases). Per the germline V gene, CDR1 is LNHNV and CDR2 is YYDKDF (reference sequence). V gave up 0 bases and J gave up 6 bases, with 14 bases separating them. CDR3 length equals 15 residues. CDR3 loop: CATSRDPGAGDGYTF. The DNA for the CDR3 is TGTGCCACCAGCAGAGATCCAGGGGCAGGGGATGGCTACACCTTC.

This chain uses TRBV20-1 with TRBJ2-3; 8 bases are shared with TRBD2. Germline V gene sequence: CDR1 DFQATT, CDR2 SNEGSKA (reference sequence). The CDR3 length is 16 residues. The trim removed 3 bases at V and 4 bases at J, leaving 12 bases unmatched. CDR3 DNA sequence: TGCAGTGCTAGTATAGATGTGGGACTAGGAGCAGATACGCAGTATTTT. Its translation: CSASIDVGLGADTQYF.

The J gene is TRBJ1-4, the V gene TRBV4-2; TRBD1 is a possible D gene (5 bases). The V gene's germline CDR1 is LGHNA and CDR2 YNFKEQ. The V end lost 3 bases, the J end lost 1 base, and 12 bases lay between the germline ends. The CDR3 covers 16 residues. The CDR3 sequence: CASSHVLQGTNEKLFF. Written as DNA, the CDR3 is TGTGCCAGCAGCCATGTCCTCCAGGGAACTAATGAAAAACTGTTTTTT.

The chain carries TRBV3-1 (or the pseudogene TRBV3-2) and TRBJ1-4; D might be TRBD1 (6 bases). Germline CDR1 and CDR2: LGHDT and YNNKEL (reference sequence). The CDR3 contains 16 residues. The V and J ends lost 1 base and 8 bases respectively, with 17 bases between them. In DNA, the CDR3 is TGTGCCAGCAGCCAAGTCGTAGGGACACCGTGGGAAAAACTGTTTTTT. As protein: CASSQVVGTPWEKLFF.

The rearrangement links TRBV7-7 to TRBJ2-3, with TRBD2 matching 7 bases. Germline lookup yields CDR1 SSHAT and CDR2 FNYEAQ (reference sequence). The CDR3 sequence is 15 residues long. V lost 8 bases to trimming and J lost 4 bases; unmatched junction nucleotides: 12. The CDR3 sequence: CASGPGTTRPDTQYF. The CDR3 DNA sequence: TGTGCCAGCGGGCCCGGGACTACCCGACCAGATACGCAGTATTTT.

This chain joins TRBV12-3 or TRBV12-4 and TRBJ1-2; no definite D call. The CDR3 is 13 amino acids. Trimming stripped 5 bases from V and 2 bases from J, with 9 bases between. As DNA, the CDR3 is TGTGCCAGCAGTCCAGGATTGAACTATGGCTACACCTTC. Translated, it gives CASSPGLNYGYTF.

The gene calls are TRBV20-1 and TRBJ1-5, with D unresolved. V was trimmed by 3 bases and J by 5 bases, leaving 5 bases between them. CDR1 is DFQATT and CDR2 is SNEGSKA in the germline V gene (reference sequence). The CDR3 covers 11 residues. The DNA of the CDR3 is TGCAGTGCTAGTTCCGATCAGCCCCAGCATTTT. Amino acid sequence: CSASSDQPQHF.

The rearrangement uses TRBV6-5 and TRBJ2-7; TRBD2 agrees at 14 bases. The CDR3 length is 16 residues. Unmatched junction bases numbered 9, after V lost 4 bases and J lost 7 bases. Germline V gene data show CDR1 as MNHEY and CDR2 as SVGAGI. CDR3 region: CASSSRMGLAGEEQYF. The DNA of the CDR3 is TGTGCCAGCAGTTCCCGGATGGGACTAGCGGGAGAAGAGCAGTACTTC.

This chain uses TRBV14 with TRBJ2-1; D possibly corresponds to TRBD1 (5 bases). V was trimmed by 2 bases and J by 7 bases, leaving 6 bases between them. The CDR3 totals 12 residues. CDR1 is SGHDN and CDR2 is FVKESK in the germline V gene. Here the CDR3 reads CASSQQGNEQFF. The DNA for the CDR3 is TGTGCCAGCAGCCAACAGGGAAATGAGCAGTTCTTC.

The V and J genes are TRBV4-1 and TRBJ1-1, with 8 bases matching TRBD1. From germline, CDR1 is MGHRA and CDR2 YSYEKL. The V and J ends lost 4 bases and 0 bases, in that order; junction bases with no gene match: 7. CDR3 size: 16 residues. The CDR3 bases are TGCGCCAGCAGCCCGATCGGACAGGGCGTGAACACTGAAGCTTTCTTT. Amino acid sequence: CASSPIGQGVNTEAFF.

This clone was detected a few times. J is TRBJ2-7 and V is TRBV3-1 (or the pseudogene TRBV3-2); 7 nucleotides agree with TRBD2. Germline lookup yields CDR1 LGHDT and CDR2 YNNKEL (reference sequence). This CDR3 region has 15 residues. After removal of 1 base from V and 1 base from J, the junction contained 4 bases not matched to a gene. The CDR3 sequence: CASSQVGTISYEQYF. In nucleotides, the CDR3 is TGTGCCAGCAGCCAAGTCGGGACTATATCCTACGAGCAGTACTTC.

J is TRBJ1-2 and V is TRBV28; possibly TRBD1 for D (5 bases). V lost 3 bases and J 2 bases, leaving 13 bases between the germline ends. The CDR3 has 15 amino acids. Germline V gene lookup returns CDR1 MDHEN and CDR2 SYDVKM. For the CDR3, the DNA is TGTGCCAGCAGTTTCTCAGGGCGGCAGAACTATGGCTACACCTTC. Amino acids: CASSFSGRQNYGYTF.

This chain connects TRBV29-1 to TRBJ1-2; no firm D call. This CDR3 contains 11 residues. Germline V lookup: CDR1 SQVTM, CDR2 ANQGSEA. V gave up 3 bases and J gave up 2 bases, with 4 bases separating them. For the CDR3, the DNA is TGCAGCGTTGACTTCAACTATGGCTACACCTTC. It yields the protein CSVDFNYGYTF.

This clone was found once. This chain joins TRBV18 and TRBJ2-7, with 7 positions matching TRBD1. Per germline, CDR1 KGHSH and CDR2 LQKENI. The V and J ends lost 3 bases and 7 bases, in that order; junction bases with no gene match: 6. The length of the CDR3 is 13 residues. This CDR3 is CASSPTGLEEQYF. DNA for the CDR3: TGTGCCAGCTCACCGACAGGGTTGGAGGAGCAGTACTTC.

V usage is TRBV19 and J usage is TRBJ2-2, with a possible D match to TRBD1 (7 bases). The germline gives CDR1 LNHDA, CDR2 SQIVND (reference sequence). The V end lost 7 bases, the J end lost 5 bases, and 14 bases lay between the germline ends. The CDR3 consists of 14 residues. The CDR3 sequence: CASNRAGGTGELFF. The CDR3 DNA follows: TGTGCCAGTAATAGGGCAGGGGGGACCGGGGAGCTGTTTTTT.

This chain joins TRBV5-1 and TRBJ2-7, with TRBD1 identical over 9 bases. Germline CDR1 is SGHRS and CDR2 is YFSETQ. V gave up 0 bases and J gave up 7 bases; unmatched junction bases: 8. The CDR3 has 15 residues. CDR3 coding DNA: TGCGCCAGCAGCTTGGCGGGACAGGGATATGATGAGCAGTACTTC. It encodes CASSLAGQGYDEQYF.

The chain combines TRBV5-1 with TRBJ2-7; 7 bases are a match to TRBD2. The germline V gene has CDR1 SGHRS and CDR2 YFSETQ. The CDR3 covers 14 residues. V lost 2 bases, J lost 2 bases, and 4 bases stayed unmatched. CDR3 loop: CASSFGREAYEQYF. The CDR3 DNA is TGCGCCAGCAGCTTTGGACGGGAGGCCTACGAGCAGTACTTC.